A single sample gave rise to the 28 T cell receptor beta chains below, sequenced in a study of shared clonotypes between healthy human individuals. Sequencing used immunoSEQ multiplex PCR; TCRdb keeps in-frame clones, though not all of them. The sample comprises hundreds of thousands of clones, roughly four fifths of which are singletons, and approximately 12% rests with the top ten. Source material: PBMCs. These receptors all come from a woman between 40 and 55 years old in good health. Some clones in this sample may be carry-over from other donors' samples.

V and J are TRBV5-4 and TRBJ2-2, with a possible D match to TRBD2 (5 bases). The germline V and J ends were trimmed by 4 bases and 7 bases, with 11 bases remaining between them. Germline V gene lookup returns CDR1 SGHNT and CDR2 YYREEE (reference sequence). CDR3 length equals 13 residues. CDR3 bases: TGTGCCAGCAGCCCGACTATCGTCGGGGAGCTGTTTTTT. This translates into CASSPTIVGELFF.

The chain couples TRBV4-3 to TRBJ2-1; D is possibly TRBD2 (7 bases). Germline-derived CDR1 and CDR2 are LGHNA and YSLEER. Between the trimmed V and J ends, which lost 3 bases and 6 bases, there was a span of 12 bases. CDR3 length: 14 amino acids. CDR3 sequence: CASSHQGRGNEQFF. The DNA for the CDR3 is TGCGCCAGCAGCCACCAGGGGAGGGGCAATGAGCAGTTCTTC.

This sequence joins TRBV7-2 and TRBJ2-1, with 10 positions matching TRBD2. The J segment lost 8 bases and the V segment lost 3 bases, leaving 16 bases of the junction unmatched. The CDR3 loop spans 18 amino acids. The germline V gene encodes CDR1 SGHTA and CDR2 FQGNSA. CDR3 sequence: CASSLVGLAETSGDEQFF. CDR3 coding DNA: TGTGCCAGCAGCTTGGTTGGACTAGCGGAGACGAGCGGGGATGAGCAGTTCTTC. The variable domain in full, with the rest retrieved from reference TRBV7-2 and TRBJ2-1, is GAGVSQSPSNKVTEKGKDVELRCDPISGHTALYWYRQSLGQGLEFLIYFQGNSAPDKSGLPSDRFSAERTGGSVSTLTIQRTQQEDSAVYLCASSLVGLAETSGDEQFFGPGTRLTVL.

This clone was recorded at least ten times. The same CDR3 arises from other DNA sequences in this sample as well. V usage is TRBV11-2 and J usage is TRBJ2-4; unclear D gene. Germline CDR1 reads SGHAT; CDR2 reads FQNNGV. This CDR3 is 14 amino acids long. V was shortened by 4 bases and J by 0 bases, with 7 bases between the two germline ends. The CDR3: CASSYRLAKNIQYF. The DNA for the CDR3 is TGTGCCAGCAGCTACCGGCTAGCCAAAAACATTCAGTACTTC.

This clone has ten or more counts. The chain employs TRBV25-1 and TRBJ1-4; 9 bases agree with TRBD1. With 3 bases clipped from V and 8 bases from J, the junction kept 4 bases outside the gene matches. The CDR3 contains 14 residues. Germline CDR1 MGHDK, CDR2 SYGVNS. The CDR3 protein is CASSEGQGREKLFF. The CDR3 DNA follows: TGTGCCAGCAGTGAGGGACAGGGACGGGAAAAACTGTTTTTT.

V gene TRBV19 combines with J gene TRBJ2-7, with D perhaps matching TRBD1 (5 bases). V was trimmed by 3 bases and J by 3 bases, leaving 15 bases between them. This CDR3 contains 15 residues. Germline assignment: CDR1 LNHDA and CDR2 SQIVND (reference sequence). CDR3 in DNA: TGTGCCAGTAGTATTTCACCGACAGCCGACTACGAGCAGTACTTC. It translates to CASSISPTADYEQYF.

Remarks on this clone: The sample has other DNA sequences that encode this CDR3 too. This chain uses TRBV7-9 with TRBJ1-6; D gene unclear. This CDR3 is 12 amino acids long. The germline CDR1 and CDR2 sequences are SEHNR and FQNEAQ (reference sequence). V lost 1 base and J lost 7, with 2 bases in between. The CDR3 here is CASSLVNSPLHF. CDR3 DNA sequence: TGTGCCAGCAGCTTAGTCAATTCACCCCTCCACTTT. The full variable domain, rest sourced from reference TRBV7-9 and TRBJ1-6, is DTGVSQNPRHKITKRGQNVTFRCDPISEHNRLYWYRQTLGQGPEFLTYFQNEAQLEKSRLLSDRFSAERPKGSFSTLEIQRTEQGDSAMYLCASSLVNSPLHFGNGTRLTVT.

V usage is TRBV7-2 and J usage is TRBJ2-3; no definite D call. V was pared by 4 bases and J by 3 bases, with 11 bases between. CDR1 is SGHTA and CDR2 is FQGNSA in the germline V gene. The CDR3 has 14 residues. The CDR3 reads CASSSPRGTDTQYF. The CDR3 bases are TGTGCCAGCAGCTCGCCTAGAGGTACAGATACGCAGTATTTT.

The chain joins TRBV28 to TRBJ2-1; the match to TRBD2 covers 8 bases. The trim removed 9 bases at V and 3 bases at J, leaving 4 bases unmatched. CDR1 and CDR2 (germline): MDHEN, SYDVKM. The CDR3 consists of 13 residues. The CDR3 DNA is TGTGCCAGTCGCCGGGGGGGCTACAATGAGCAGTTCTTC. This codes for CASRRGGYNEQFF.

The gene calls are TRBV5-6 and TRBJ1-6; 8 nucleotides align to TRBD1. The CDR3 totals 16 residues. Per germline, CDR1 SGHDT and CDR2 YYEEEE. Germline trimming cut 1 base from V and 6 bases from J; bases unmatched to any gene: 6. Written as DNA, the CDR3 is TGTGCCAGCAGCTTGCGGAGGACAGGGCCTAATTCACCCCTCCACTTT. It specifies CASSLRRTGPNSPLHF.

This rearrangement joins TRBV28 to TRBJ2-1; a possible D gene is TRBD2 (5 bases). The CDR3 is 17 amino acids. Trimming removed 6 bases from V and 6 bases from J, with 24 bases in between. Germline loops: CDR1 MDHEN, CDR2 SYDVKM. CDR3 sequence (DNA): TGTGCCAGCAGCTCGTCCACTAGGGCCCATCCAATCAATGAGCAGTTCTTC. It encodes CASSSSTRAHPINEQFF. Using reference TRBV28 and TRBJ2-1 for the parts outside the CDR3, the full variable domain is DVKVTQSSRYLVKRTGEKVFLECVQDMDHENMFWYRQDPGLGLRLIYFSYDVKMKEKGDIPEGYSVSREKKERFSLILESASTNQTSMYLCASSSSTRAHPINEQFFGPGTRLTVL.

The chain uses TRBV30 and TRBJ1-2, with 8 bases lining up with TRBD1. Germline V lookup: CDR1 GTSNPN, CDR2 SVGIG (reference sequence). CDR3 length: 16 residues. V lost 4 bases to trimming and J lost 0 bases; unmatched junction nucleotides: 10. The CDR3: CAWTLTGEAPNYGYTF. CDR3 DNA: TGTGCCTGGACCCTGACAGGGGAGGCCCCTAACTATGGCTACACCTTC.

Remarks on this clone: A much larger clonotype is one base distant, so this may be a read error. This chain links TRBV7-8 with TRBJ2-3, with unresolved D. Germline values: CDR1 SGHVS, CDR2 FQNEAQ. The CDR3 covers 11 residues. V lost 6 bases and J lost 3, with 4 bases in between. The DNA for the CDR3 is TGTGCCAGCAGAGTTACAGATACGCAGTATTTT. Amino acids: CASRVTDTQYF.

The chain uses TRBV13 and TRBJ2-7; TRBD2 agrees at 13 bases. Germline trimming cut 4 bases from V and 5 bases from J; bases unmatched to any gene: 11. CDR1 and CDR2 (germline): PRHDT, FYEKMQ (reference sequence). This CDR3 region has 17 residues. In DNA form, the CDR3 reads TGTGCCAGCAGCTCCGGACTAGCGGGAGCCCCATTCGACGAGCAGTACTTC. Translating gives CASSSGLAGAPFDEQYF.

The J gene is TRBJ2-1, the V gene TRBV28; D remains unclear. With 4 bases removed from V and 9 bases from J, the gap between germline ends came to 10 bases. Germline V gene data show CDR1 as MDHEN and CDR2 as SYDVKM. The CDR3 consists of 12 residues. This CDR3 reads CASSSSALEQFF. CDR3 nucleotide sequence: TGTGCCAGCAGTTCCTCCGCTCTTGAGCAGTTCTTC.

The chain joins TRBV6-1 to TRBJ2-5, with D unclear. The CDR3 is 14 residues long. Germline loops: CDR1 MNHNS, CDR2 SASEGT. V lost 8 bases and J 1 base, leaving 14 bases between the germline ends. This CDR3 is CASVDGSAQETQYF. The CDR3, as DNA: TGTGCCAGCGTTGACGGCAGCGCCCAAGAGACCCAGTACTTC.

The CDR3 here is CASSDRGLQVGTSGRISYNEQFF. The DNA for the CDR3 is TGTGCCAGCAGTGACAGGGGCCTTCAGGTAGGGACTAGCGGGAGGATCTCCTACAATGAGCAGTTCTTC. This chain uses TRBV6-4 with TRBJ2-1; 15 positions match TRBD2. The germline gives CDR1 MRHNA, CDR2 SNTAGT. Trimming removed 2 bases from V and 0 bases from J; junction bases left unmatched: 17. There are 23 residues in the CDR3.

The gene calls are TRBV2 and TRBJ2-1; 9 bases line up with TRBD2. Losses at the gene ends were 7 bases for V and 10 bases for J; bases not matched to a gene: 14. The CDR3 runs 15 residues. Germline CDR1 SNHLY, CDR2 FYNNEI. For the CDR3, the DNA is TGTGCCAGCAACCCTCCTGGGCGGGAGGGCCTCGAGCAGTTCTTC. Translated: CASNPPGREGLEQFF.

This chain links TRBV18 with TRBJ2-1; a possible D gene is TRBD2 (6 bases). The CDR3 loop spans 13 amino acids. Germline CDR1 and CDR2: KGHSH and LQKENI. V was clipped by 4 bases and J by 8 bases, with 12 bases between them. CDR3 DNA: TGTGCCAGCTCACTTATCGGGGAGGATGAGCAGTTCTTC. Translating gives CASSLIGEDEQFF.

This clone was observed a few times. The J gene is TRBJ2-1, the V gene TRBV2; D possibly corresponds to TRBD2 (6 bases). Germline V gene sequence: CDR1 SNHLY, CDR2 FYNNEI. Trimming took off 7 bases at V and 6 bases at J, with 13 bases between the two ends. The CDR3 spans 13 residues. The CDR3 sequence: CASTGVRSNEQFF. The CDR3 DNA follows: TGTGCCAGCACGGGAGTACGTAGCAATGAGCAGTTCTTC.

The chain is built from TRBV19 and TRBJ1-1; 8 nucleotides agree with TRBD1. The CDR3 has 15 residues. CDR1 and CDR2 from the germline V gene are LNHDA and SQIVND (reference sequence). V lost 3 bases to trimming and J lost 1 base; unmatched junction nucleotides: 4. The CDR3 sequence is CASSIHDRGNTEAFF. The CDR3 bases are TGTGCCAGTAGTATCCACGACAGGGGGAACACTGAAGCTTTCTTT.

This clone was observed a few times. The chain joins TRBV6-4 to TRBJ1-1, with a weak D call TRBD1 (6 bases). The CDR3 length is 13 residues. The germline V gene encodes CDR1 MRHNA and CDR2 SNTAGT. Trimming pared 6 bases from V and 5 bases from J, leaving 13 bases between. CDR3 sequence reads: CASRTEGGTEAFF. For the CDR3, the DNA is TGTGCCAGCAGGACAGAAGGGGGGACTGAAGCTTTCTTT.

V usage is TRBV19 and J usage is TRBJ2-3; D is perhaps TRBD1 (6 bases). The V end lost 10 bases, the J end lost 0 bases, and 20 bases lay between the germline ends. CDR1 LNHDA and CDR2 SQIVND come from the germline V gene (reference sequence). This CDR3 has 16 residues. CDR3 residues: CAIWIKGVPSTDTQYF. The CDR3 DNA is TGTGCCATTTGGATCAAGGGGGTGCCTAGCACAGATACGCAGTATTTT.

This rearrangement joins TRBV10-3 to TRBJ2-5; D may correspond to TRBD1 or TRBD2 (5 bases each). CDR1 ENHRY and CDR2 SYGVKD come from the germline V gene. The CDR3 has 14 amino acids. Trimming took 6 bases from V and 5 from J, leaving 16 bases between them. The CDR3 loop reads CAIRGSGDGETQYF. CDR3 nucleotide sequence: TGTGCCATCAGAGGCTCCGGGGACGGGGAGACCCAGTACTTC.

CDR3 nucleotides: TGTGCCAGCAAACAGGGAACGAGGGGAAGCTACGAGCAGTACTTC. As protein: CASKQGTRGSYEQYF. The V call is TRBV27, the J call TRBJ2-7; D possibly corresponds to TRBD1 (6 bases). The CDR3 is 15 residues long. V lost 7 bases and J lost 3, with 19 bases in between. Germline CDR1 is MNHEY and CDR2 is SMNVEV (reference sequence).

This clone was picked up many times. Other DNA sequences in this sample translate to the same CDR3. V is TRBV28 and J is TRBJ2-1; 8 bases align to TRBD2. The germline V gene encodes CDR1 MDHEN and CDR2 SYDVKM. V shed 5 bases and J 6 bases; nucleotides not matched to a gene: 12. The CDR3 length is 16 residues. The CDR3 reads CASSTRLASIGNEQFF. CDR3 DNA sequence: TGTGCCAGCAGTACACGACTAGCGAGTATCGGCAATGAGCAGTTCTTC.

J is TRBJ2-5 and V is TRBV7-9; a weak D match, TRBD1 (6 bases). Germline CDR1 reads SEHNR; CDR2 reads FQNEAQ (reference sequence). The V and J ends lost 6 bases and 4 bases respectively, with 15 bases between them. The CDR3 consists of 14 residues. The DNA for the CDR3 is TGTGCCAGCAGACCTTACAGGGAAGGAGAGACCCAGTACTTC. It is translated as CASRPYREGETQYF.

This chain joins TRBV6-5 and TRBJ2-7, with TRBD1 matching 10 bases. Germline V gives CDR1 MNHEY, CDR2 SVGAGI. Trimming took 2 bases from V and 4 from J; bases not matched to a gene: 5. The CDR3 has 15 residues. The CDR3 DNA reads TGTGCCAGCAGTTACGGACAGGGGGAGACTTACGAGCAGTACTTC. It codes for CASSYGQGETYEQYF.